This T cell receptor beta chain was identified during a study of blood T cell repertoires in COVID-19 (dated by TCRdb to about 2020). With respect to the entire study: Samples covering the acute and convalescent phases of COVID-19 were provided by collaborators in the United States, Italy and Spain. The material from the prospective study consisted of cDNA or gDNA derived from T cells, B-cell-depleted T cells, or PBMCs. The dataset comprised deeply sampled blood TCRbeta repertoires from subjects exposed to, actively infected with, or recovered from COVID-19. A freely available public database, intended as a resource for researchers studying the immune response to SARS-CoV-2, is where the repertoires were released. Samples were obtained from the ongoing ImmuneRACE study (first 160 participants) and from 1,200 or so subjects provided by 6 global collaborators. Nearly every sample came with metadata listing a de-identified subject ID, COVID-19 status, age in years and sex. Where available, HLA class I and class II types were obtained from metadata supplied by the sample provider rather than from assay-based typing.

Participants in the prospective study were aged about 18 to 95 years, lived in over 20 United States geographic areas, and enrolled through a virtual design. To assign participants to cohorts, the prospective study relied on clinical history that participants themselves reported in a screening survey and a study questionnaire. Recovered participants in ImmuneRACE Cohort 3 were defined by two consecutive negative NP/OP PCR tests, clearance by a healthcare professional, or resolution of symptoms. Each participant in the prospective study had whole blood, serum and a nasopharyngeal or oropharyngeal swab collected by mobile phlebotomists. Additional blood draws and questionnaires over an approximately two-month period could optionally be provided by prospective study participants. Before DNA extraction, prospective study blood samples were shipped either frozen or at room temperature. In the germline V gene (reference sequence), CDR1 corresponds to SEHNR and CDR2 to FQNEAQ. The CDR3, from cysteine to phenylalanine, totals 13 residues. This entry keeps only the CDR3 DNA: 39 bases, framed from base 1. Trimming removed 5 bases from V and 3 bases from J; the gene matches leave 4 bases unexplained.

The immunoSEQ Assay, a bias-controlled multiplex PCR, was used to amplify TCRbeta CDR3 regions from genomic DNA. The authors processed their data as follows. The number of nucleated cells in each sample was estimated from the amplification of reference gene primers within the assay. To quantify the absolute abundance of each unique TCRbeta CDR3 rearrangement, sequence reads were collapsed and filtered. Productive Simpson clonality was computed per sample as the square root of Simpson's diversity index over productive rearrangements. The table comes from immuneACCESS by way of TCRdb, which keeps in-frame sequences with V and J called. Part of the clones is missing from these tables; in studies checked, under half for an unresolved V gene and the rest for unknown reasons. D and trimming come from the DNA, and the V and J calls and clone size come from that table. The sample table shows roughly 330,000 clones, and 85% to 90% are seen once. About 10% of the sample is in the top ten clones.

Findings and caveats that apply to the study as a whole: The amount of clinical and demographic metadata varied by source and participant and was provided uncurated.

Turning to this clone: Its antigen is still unknown. Base qualities are not provided; no much larger clone lies one nucleotide away.

The rearranged segments are TRBV7-9 and TRBJ2-7; TRBD1 lines up with 7 middle nucleotides. Sequences were obtained from PBMCs or T cells enriched from blood (not recorded which). The clonotype comes from a woman between 18 and 29 years old who had recovered from COVID-19. The CDR3 reads as follows: CASSHGTDYEQYF. The nucleotide sequence is given as TGTGCCAGCAGCCATGGGACAGACTACGAGCAGTACTTC.